This T cell receptor (beta chain) comes out of a study of CD8+CD57+ T cells in acquired aplastic anemia. In the study overall: Mean yield of DNA from sorted CD4+ and CD8+ cells was 2.5 to 4 ug. General study results and limits: Patients did not significantly differ from controls in CD8+ Simpson's diversity. Patients and controls had in common 25 to 35 CD8+ CDR3 sequences.

As concerns this clonotype: The antigen is not known.

CDR3 length equals 13 residues. The germline CDR1 and CDR2 sequences are MRHNA and SNTAGT. V gave up 2 bases and J gave up 4 bases; unmatched junction bases: 2. Genomic DNA, serving as template, underwent TCR beta VDJ and CDR3 profiling. TCRdb called the reads again in MiXCR, with one record for every CDR3 protein. Here the sample spans some 200,000 distinct CDR3 sequences, over 55% being singletons. This chain joins TRBV6-4 and TRBJ2-7; TRBD2 matches at 7 bases. The source is a human donor in good health. Sequencing input: sorted CD4+, CD8+, or CD8+CD57+ T cells (not recorded which) from PBMCs. The CDR3 sequence is CASSDREVYEQYF. In DNA, the CDR3 is TGTGCCAGCAGTGACCGGGAGGTTTACGAGCAGTACTTC.